This is a list of T cell receptor beta chains from one sample in a study of beta chain features in type 1 diabetes. Sequencing used immunoSEQ multiplex PCR; TCRdb keeps in-frame clones, though not all of them. The sample holds 330,000 or so clones, 10% to 15% seen once. Sequencing was performed on naive CD4+ T cells from blood. The receptor set was obtained from a woman between 18 and 29 years old with type 1 diabetes. The CDR3 runs from the conserved cysteine through the conserved F or W. A D gene is named only where the DNA matches it firmly. Clone size is not always given. Where it is, it says once, few, many or a class for expanded clones.

V	J	size	D	CDR3	DNA
TRBV2	TRBJ2-7	few	TRBD2	CASRPLAGASYEQYF	TGTGCCAGCAGGCCCCTAGCGGGAGCCAGCTACGAGCAGTACTTC
TRBV9	TRBJ2-1	NA	TRBD2	CASSPSGSGAHEQFF	TGTGCCAGCAGTCCTAGCGGGAGCGGAGCGCATGAGCAGTTCTTC
TRBV7-2	TRBJ2-5	NA	NA	CASNTGGPFLQTQYF	TGTGCCAGCAACACCGGGGGGCCATTCCTACAGACCCAGTACTTC
TRBV4-3	TRBJ2-1	few	TRBD2	CASSQERLASTAEQFF	TGCGCCAGCAGCCAAGAGAGACTAGCATCCACCGCTGAGCAGTTCTTC
TRBV28	TRBJ2-7	NA	TRBD1	CASRQGSYEQYF	TGTGCCAGCAGACAGGGGAGCTACGAGCAGTACTTC
TRBV11-2	TRBJ2-7	NA	NA	CASSPLYRASHEQYF	TGTGCCAGCAGCCCACTCTACAGGGCTAGCCACGAGCAGTACTTC
TRBV5-1	TRBJ2-5	NA	NA	CASSSPGTRKETQYF	TGCGCCAGCAGCTCTCCCGGGACTCGGAAAGAGACCCAGTACTTC
TRBV6-4	TRBJ2-1	NA	NA	CASPRTRVKNNEQFF	TGTGCCAGCCCCAGGACTCGGGTTAAGAACAATGAGCAGTTCTTC
TRBV7-9	TRBJ1-2	few	NA	CASSLRTPGGYTF	TGTGCCAGCAGCTTAAGGACGCCGGGAGGCTACACCTTC
TRBV14	TRBJ1-1	NA	TRBD1	CASSRHPTGDTEAFF	TGTGCCAGCAGCCGTCACCCGACAGGGGACACTGAAGCTTTCTTT
TRBV7-5	TRBJ2-7	once	NA	CARIAGAAYEQYF	TGTGCCAGAATAGCGGGGGCCGCCTACGAGCAGTACTTC
TRBV2	TRBJ1-4	few	NA	CASSVSLNEKLFF	TGTGCCAGCAGTGTTAGTCTTAATGAAAAACTGTTTTTT
TRBV7-2	TRBJ1-2	few	NA	CASSPAQITGYGYTF	TGTGCCAGCAGCCCCGCGCAGATTACAGGGTATGGCTACACCTTC
TRBV5-1	TRBJ2-3	few	NA	CASSYGGRSTDTQYF	TGCGCCAGCAGCTATGGGGGGAGATCCACAGATACGCAGTATTTT
TRBV7-9	TRBJ1-1	few	NA	CASSPGGVGTEAFF	TGTGCCAGCAGCCCCGGGGGGGTAGGCACTGAAGCTTTCTTT
TRBV4-3	TRBJ1-4	NA	TRBD1	CASSPGQLGQKLFF	TGCGCCAGCAGTCCGGGACAGCTCGGCCAAAAACTGTTTTTT
TRBV30	TRBJ2-1	few	NA	CAVSGAPYNEQFF	TGTGCCGTTTCAGGGGCCCCATACAATGAGCAGTTCTTC
TRBV5-1	TRBJ2-2	few	NA	CASSSEGSVNTGELFF	TGCGCCAGCAGCTCGGAGGGGTCAGTGAACACCGGGGAGCTGTTTTTT
TRBV9	TRBJ2-7	NA	TRBD1	CASSVVEEGTGSYEQYF	TGTGCCAGCAGCGTAGTAGAGGAGGGGACAGGGTCCTACGAGCAGTACTTC
TRBV18	TRBJ2-1	NA	TRBD1	CASSPNRQGASYNEQFF	TGTGCCAGCTCACCAAACAGACAGGGGGCCTCCTACAATGAGCAGTTCTTC
TRBV4-3	TRBJ2-1	NA	TRBD2	CASSQDLAGGYNEQFF	TGCGCCAGCAGCCAAGACCTTGCGGGGGGCTACAATGAGCAGTTCTTC
TRBV5-6	TRBJ1-2	few	NA	CASSFKQGIYGYTF	TGTGCCAGCAGCTTCAAACAGGGAATCTATGGCTACACCTTC
TRBV18	TRBJ1-5	few	TRBD1	CASSPLARTGDSNQPQHF	TGTGCCAGCTCACCACTGGCGCGGACAGGGGATAGCAATCAGCCCCAGCATTTT
TRBV6-5	TRBJ2-3	NA	NA	CASTEGGTQYF	TGTGCCAGCACCGAGGGAGGTACGCAGTATTTT
TRBV5-6	TRBJ1-2	NA	NA	CASSFSAGFTGYTF	TGTGCCAGCAGCTTCTCTGCAGGTTTCACTGGCTACACCTTC
TRBV2	TRBJ2-1	NA	NA	CASSGSGWRGEQFF	TGTGCCAGCAGTGGGAGCGGTTGGCGGGGTGAGCAGTTCTTC
TRBV7-6	TRBJ2-1	few	TRBD2	CASSLLAGYGDEQFF	TGTGCCAGCAGCTTGCTAGCGGGGTACGGGGATGAGCAGTTCTTC